A single sample is the source of the 22 T cell receptor beta chains below, sequenced in a study of cytomegalovirus exposure and HLA in healthy donors. PCR employed 60 Vbeta and 13 Jbeta primers. Here immunoSEQ multiplex PCR was the method, and the copy in TCRdb shows in-frame clones only, minus some. The repertoire holds 90,000 or so clones, roughly 82% seen once, with about 3.7% in the top ten. Sequenced: PBMCs. These receptors all stem from a man aged 30-40 years in good health and CMV-seropositive.

The rearrangement links TRBV6-1 to TRBJ1-3; no clear D. Trimming cost V 4 bases and J 0 bases, with 16 bases left between them. CDR1 is MNHNS and CDR2 is SASEGT in the germline V gene. The CDR3 is made up of 17 amino acids. CDR3 DNA sequence: TGTGCCAGCAGTGCCCTGGTAATGGGGAGCTCTGGAAACACCATATATTTT. It translates to CASSALVMGSSGNTIYF.

The rearrangement uses TRBV28 and TRBJ1-2; the match to TRBD1 covers 11 bases. There are 18 residues in the CDR3. V lost 1 base to trimming and J lost 6 bases; unmatched junction nucleotides: 13. The germline gives CDR1 MDHEN, CDR2 SYDVKM. CDR3: CASSLFGWGQGVADGYTF. CDR3 nucleotides: TGTGCCAGCAGTTTATTCGGTTGGGGACAGGGGGTGGCGGATGGCTACACCTTC.

This clone was picked up a small number of times. The V call is TRBV5-1, the J call TRBJ1-4; tentatively, D is TRBD1 (6 bases). The germline V and J ends were trimmed by 0 bases and 6 bases, with 15 bases remaining between them. CDR1 is SGHRS, CDR2 YFSETQ, per germline. This CDR3 has 16 amino acids. Here the CDR3 reads CASSLAGRGRDEKLFF. CDR3 bases: TGCGCCAGCAGCTTGGCCGGGCGGGGGCGCGATGAAAAACTGTTTTTT. Full variable domain (outside the CDR3, taken from reference TRBV5-1 and TRBJ1-4): KAGVTQTPRYLIKTRGQQVTLSCSPISGHRSVSWYQQTPGQGLQFLFEYFSETQRNKGNFPGRFSGRQFSNSRSEMNVSTLELGDSALYLCASSLAGRGRDEKLFFGSGTQLSVL.

CDR3 protein: CASSLIRQATNEKLFF. CDR3 nucleotide sequence: TGTGCCAGCAGCCTAATACGACAGGCGACTAATGAAAAACTGTTTTTT. The chain recombines TRBV11-2 with TRBJ1-4; D may be TRBD1 (6 bases). V lost 5 bases to trimming and J lost 2 bases, with 15 bases between them. CDR3 length equals 16 residues. Germline V gene lookup returns CDR1 SGHAT and CDR2 FQNNGV.

V is TRBV27 and J is TRBJ2-1; 13 bases match TRBD2. CDR3 size: 16 residues. Unmatched junction bases numbered 6, after V lost 5 bases and J lost 5 bases. Germline lookup yields CDR1 MNHEY and CDR2 SMNVEV (reference sequence). CDR3 residues: CASSQGTSGTHNEQFF. CDR3 coding DNA: TGTGCCAGCAGTCAGGGGACTAGCGGGACCCACAATGAGCAGTTCTTC.

CDR3 region: CASCLSLAAETQYF. CDR3 bases: TGCGCCAGCTGTCTGTCCCTAGCGGCCGAGACCCAGTACTTC. V is TRBV5-1 and J is TRBJ2-5; 7 bases line up with TRBD2. The J segment lost 5 bases and the V segment lost 7 bases, leaving 11 bases of the junction unmatched. The CDR3 consists of 14 residues. Per the germline V gene, CDR1 is SGHRS and CDR2 is YFSETQ.

The chain joins TRBV7-7 to TRBJ2-2; TRBD2 might be the D (5 bases). Looked up from germline, CDR1 is SSHAT and CDR2 is FNYEAQ (reference sequence). CDR3 size: 14 residues. With 4 bases removed from V and 4 bases from J, the gap between germline ends came to 10 bases. The CDR3 sequence is CASSSTGSTGELFF. CDR3 nucleotides: TGTGCCAGCAGCTCAACGGGGTCCACCGGGGAGCTGTTTTTT.

The genes are TRBV7-8 and TRBJ2-2, with D hard to call. The V end lost 1 base, the J end lost 4 bases, and 4 bases lay between the germline ends. The CDR3 runs to 13 residues. Germline CDR1 and CDR2: SGHVS and FQNEAQ. In nucleotides, the CDR3 is TGTGCCAGCAGCTTAGTGCGCACCGGGGAGCTGTTTTTT. Translation: CASSLVRTGELFF.

The rearrangement joins TRBV6-5 to TRBJ1-2; D call uncertain. The germline V gene has CDR1 MNHEY and CDR2 SVGAGI. CDR3 length: 15 amino acids. V lost 2 bases and J lost 0, with 10 bases in between. The CDR3 DNA follows: TGTGCCAGCAGTTACAGGAGGACTCCTAACTATGGCTACACCTTC. This translates into CASSYRRTPNYGYTF.

This sequence joins TRBV7-6 and TRBJ1-5; D may be TRBD1 (5 bases). Between the trimmed V and J ends, which lost 0 bases and 4 bases, there was a span of 10 bases. Germline CDR1 SGHVS, CDR2 FNYEAQ. CDR3 length: 15 amino acids. The CDR3 nucleotides are TGTGCCAGCAGCTTAGCGGGGGGGACTAATCAGCCCCAGCATTTT. It is translated as CASSLAGGTNQPQHF.

CDR3 bases: TGTGCCAGCAGCTATGAGGGAGATACGCAGTATTTT. Encoded protein: CASSYEGDTQYF. This chain connects TRBV7-8 to TRBJ2-3; D possibly corresponds to TRBD2 (5 bases). Trimming took 4 bases from V and 5 from J, leaving 7 bases between them. Per the germline V gene, CDR1 is SGHVS and CDR2 is FQNEAQ. The CDR3 runs to 12 residues.

The chain employs TRBV29-1 and TRBJ2-2; 7 nucleotides align to TRBD2. With V trimmed by 4 bases and J by 5 bases, 1 base remained unmatched. The germline gives CDR1 SQVTM, CDR2 ANQGSEA. This CDR3 comprises 12 residues. In DNA form, the CDR3 reads TGCAGCGTTGTCGGGAGGACCGGGGAGCTGTTTTTT. Translated, it gives CSVVGRTGELFF.

For this clone: A junction boundary mismatches the germline segment, possibly from a read error. The chain employs TRBV7-9 and TRBJ2-3; 13 nucleotides line up with TRBD2. The germline V gene encodes CDR1 SEHNR and CDR2 FQNEAQ (reference sequence). CDR3 size: 16 residues. DNA for the CDR3: TGTTCCAGCAGGGGGGGGACTAGCGGGATAATGGATACGCAGTATTTT. Protein: CSSRGGTSGIMDTQYF.

This sequence joins TRBV6-6 and TRBJ2-7; 8 bases fit TRBD1. Germline V gene lookup returns CDR1 MNHNY and CDR2 SVGAGI (reference sequence). V trimming: 8 bases; J trimming: 0 bases; junction bases outside the gene matches: 6. The CDR3 is 14 amino acids. CDR3 nucleotide sequence: TGTGCCAGCCGTGGACAGGGAAGCTCCTACGAGCAGTACTTC. This sequence encodes CASRGQGSSYEQYF.

The chain employs TRBV28 and TRBJ1-5; 7 nucleotides match TRBD1. J lost 6 bases, V lost 4 bases, and 9 bases had no gene match. In germline, CDR1 is MDHEN, CDR2 SYDVKM. This CDR3 contains 15 residues. DNA of the CDR3: TGTGCCAGCAGTTCCGTGGGGACAGCGGGTCAGCCCCAGCATTTT. It is translated as CASSSVGTAGQPQHF.

This sequence joins TRBV30 and TRBJ2-3, with D maybe TRBD2 (6 bases). CDR1 GTSNPN and CDR2 SVGIG come from the germline V gene (reference sequence). With 2 bases removed from V and 2 bases from J, the gap between germline ends came to 8 bases. The CDR3 consists of 13 residues. CDR3 nucleotides: TGTGCCTGGAGTCGGGGGAACACAGATACGCAGTATTTT. Encoded protein: CAWSRGNTDTQYF.

The chain recombines TRBV7-2 with TRBJ2-7; 11 nucleotides align to TRBD2. The CDR3 is 15 residues long. The V and J ends lost 5 bases and 7 bases, in that order; junction bases with no gene match: 10. Germline V gives CDR1 SGHTA, CDR2 FQGNSA. The CDR3 is CASSRELAGDKEQYF. The CDR3 bases are TGTGCCAGCAGCCGGGAACTAGCGGGAGACAAAGAGCAGTACTTC.

This chain connects TRBV19 to TRBJ2-7; unclear D gene. Germline V gene lookup returns CDR1 LNHDA and CDR2 SQIVND (reference sequence). V was clipped by 10 bases and J by 2 bases, with 12 bases between them. The CDR3 length is 12 residues. As DNA, the CDR3 is TGTGCCATCGACTCGCAAACCTACGAGCAGTACTTC. Translated, it gives CAIDSQTYEQYF.

The gene calls are TRBV7-9 and TRBJ2-2; D is unclear. The CDR3 length is 14 residues. With 2 bases removed from V and 2 bases from J, the gap between germline ends came to 6 bases. Germline V gene lookup returns CDR1 SEHNR and CDR2 FQNEAQ (reference sequence). The CDR3 loop is CASSLSPNTGELFF. CDR3 DNA sequence: TGTGCCAGCAGCTTAAGCCCTAACACCGGGGAGCTGTTTTTT.

The V gene is TRBV9, the J gene TRBJ2-5, with D perhaps TRBD1 (6 bases). The germline V gene encodes CDR1 SGDLS and CDR2 YYNGEE. CDR3 size: 16 residues. V dropped 3 bases and J dropped 4 bases, with 19 bases sitting between them. The CDR3 DNA is TGTGCCAGCAGCGCTCCTACTCCAGGGGCTGGAGAGACCCAGTACTTC. It specifies CASSAPTPGAGETQYF. The full variable domain, completed using reference TRBV9 and TRBJ2-5, is DSGVTQTPKHLITATGQRVTLRCSPRSGDLSVYWYQQSLDQGLQFLIQYYNGEERAKGNILERFSAQQFPDLHSELNLSSLELGDSALYFCASSAPTPGAGETQYFGPGTRLLVL.

This chain joins TRBV28 and TRBJ1-2, with D perhaps matching TRBD1 (5 bases). Germline CDR1 MDHEN, CDR2 SYDVKM. The CDR3 extends over 11 amino acids. V was trimmed by 6 bases and J by 8 bases, leaving 10 bases between them. CDR3: CASRDIQGYTF. The CDR3 region has the DNA TGTGCCAGCAGGGACATACAGGGCTACACCTTC.

V is TRBV7-2 and J is TRBJ2-1, with 10 bases aligning to TRBD2. Germline V gives CDR1 SGHTA, CDR2 FQGNSA. The ends lost 1 base at V and 8 bases at J; junction bases unmatched: 5. The CDR3 spans 15 residues. The DNA for the CDR3 is TGTGCCAGCAGCTTAGTACCTAGCGGGAGTTATGAGCAGTTCTTC. As protein: CASSLVPSGSYEQFF. Drawing the rest from reference TRBV7-2 and TRBJ2-1, the complete variable domain is GAGVSQSPSNKVTEKGKDVELRCDPISGHTALYWYRQSLGQGLEFLIYFQGNSAPDKSGLPSDRFSAERTGGSVSTLTIQRTQQEDSAVYLCASSLVPSGSYEQFFGPGTRLTVL.